The table lists the clone carrying this TCR beta chain with a few counts. As yet, its antigen is unknown. The sample is drawn from a study of cytomegalovirus exposure and HLA in healthy donors. Across the whole study: Among the roughly 380 donors who were genotyped, 81% fell in the genetic ancestry cluster that is associated with self-reported Caucasian donors. Study-wide findings and caveats: It was reported that TCR beta sequences correctly inferred the HLA-A and HLA-B alleles for most subjects. Presence/absence analyses rested on an assumption that sequencing depth was roughly uniform across donors.

Both 60 Vbeta primers and 13 Jbeta primers went into the PCR. TCRdb's table, derived via immunoSEQ multiplex PCR, lists solely in-frame clones and lacks some. The sample carries some 85,000 clones, 60% to 85% recorded once. Sequencing was carried out using PBMCs. The TCR was taken from a man younger than 35 in good health and CMV-seropositive.

The CDR3 sequence: CASGTGTGGSGELFF. Here the CDR3 DNA reads TGTGCCAGCGGTACCGGGACAGGGGGCTCCGGGGAGCTGTTTTTT. This chain joins TRBV2 and TRBJ2-2; 12 positions match TRBD1. CDR1 and CDR2 (germline): SNHLY, FYNNEI. CDR3 length: 15 residues. With V trimmed by 8 bases and J by 6 bases, 7 bases remained unmatched.